This T cell receptor beta chain stems from a study of blood T cell repertoires in COVID-19. The CDR3 has 13 amino acids. Germline loops: CDR1 SQVTM, CDR2 ANQGSEA. Trimming left V 3 bases short and J 10 bases short, with 17 bases between. The data were produced by immunoSEQ multiplex PCR, yet TCRdb's version contains in-frame clones alone and is incomplete. The sample lists over 150,000 clones, about 87% seen once, with around 3.9% in the top ten. The clonotype originates from a woman in her fifties or sixties who had recovered from COVID-19. The gene calls are TRBV29-1 and TRBJ2-3; possibly TRBD1 for D (6 bases). The sequencing input was peripheral blood. CDR3 nucleotides: TGCAGCGTTGATGTTGGGGGCCTATCTCCGCAGTATTTT. Protein product: CSVDVGGLSPQYF.